A single sample gave rise to the 17 T cell receptor beta chains below, sequenced in a study of T cell repertoires in cytomegalovirus infection (dated by TCRdb to about 2019). The instrument was an Illumina HiSeq 1500. In-frame beta chains were kept once TCRdb had trimmed the public reads at Q25 with fastp and called clones with MiXCR. Rows matching on CDR3 protein sequence are summarized as one entry with the most common DNA and genes. Within this sample are 630,000 or so distinct CDR3 sequences, with 20% to 25% of them counted one time only. The ten largest clones capture approximately 8% of the sample. The specimen sequenced was CD8+ T cells from PBMCs. These receptors were collected from a human donor in good health (CMV status not recorded). Some clones in this sample may be carry-over from other donors' samples.

The chain uses TRBV6-5 and TRBJ2-5, with 8 bases aligning to TRBD2. The CDR3 is 16 amino acids. Germline CDR1 reads MNHEY; CDR2 reads SVGAGI. J gave up 2 bases and V 5 bases, and 10 bases lay outside the gene matches. In DNA form, the CDR3 reads TGTGCCAGCAGTCCCCAAGGGACTAGGATTCAAGAGACCCAGTACTTC. Protein: CASSPQGTRIQETQYF.

This clonotype occurred a few times. The V gene is TRBV7-9, the J gene TRBJ2-4; 7 bases map to TRBD2. Germline assignment: CDR1 SEHNR and CDR2 FQNEAQ (reference sequence). The ends lost 5 bases at V and 3 bases at J; junction bases unmatched: 13. There are 17 residues in the CDR3. The CDR3 is CASSPLRTGGGKNIQYF. The CDR3 DNA reads TGTGCCAGCAGCCCCCTTCGGACGGGAGGAGGCAAAAACATTCAGTACTTC.

In this sample, this clonotype turned up a few times. V gene TRBV6-2 or TRBV6-3 combines with J gene TRBJ2-7, with a possible D match to TRBD1 (5 bases). V lost 3 bases to trimming and J lost 0 bases, with 12 bases between them. Germline CDR1 MNHEY, CDR2 SVGEGT. The CDR3 length is 15 residues. CDR3 sequence (DNA): TGTGCCAGCAGTTATCGGCAGGACAACTCCTACGAGCAGTACGTC. This translates into CASSYRQDNSYEQYV.

The chain combines TRBV12-3 or TRBV12-4 with TRBJ2-6; TRBD1 agrees at 7 bases. CDR3 length: 15 residues. V was clipped by 8 bases and J by 0 bases; unmatched bases: 4. CDR3: CASGDSSSGANVLTF. The CDR3 bases are TGTGCCAGCGGGGACAGCTCCTCTGGGGCCAACGTCCTGACTTTC.

In its sample, this clonotype was seen many times. The chain joins TRBV7-9 to TRBJ2-1; the match to TRBD2 covers 12 bases. Germline CDR1 SEHNR, CDR2 FQNEAQ (reference sequence). The V gene end was trimmed by 5 bases and the J gene end by 6 bases; junction bases not matched to a gene: 5. There are 15 residues in the CDR3. The CDR3 region is CASSDLAGGRNEQFF. The CDR3 DNA sequence: TGTGCCAGCAGCGATCTAGCGGGGGGGCGCAATGAGCAGTTCTTC.

The chain joins TRBV12-3 or TRBV12-4 to TRBJ1-2; TRBD1 matches at 8 bases. The CDR3 runs to 15 residues. The trim removed 1 base at V and 4 bases at J, leaving 5 bases unmatched. CDR3 in amino acids: CASSLGRGPLYGYTF. The CDR3 coding sequence is TGTGCCAGCAGTTTAGGCAGGGGGCCGCTCTATGGCTACACCTTC.

The V call is TRBV28, the J call TRBJ2-2, with 9 positions matching TRBD2. Germline CDR1 MDHEN, CDR2 SYDVKM. This CDR3 has 15 residues. Trimming at V came to 5 bases and at J to 9 bases, leaving 10 bases not matched to a gene. The CDR3 region has the DNA TGTGCCAGCAGTGTCGGGACTAGCCGAGGCCGGGAGCTGTTTTTT. Translation: CASSVGTSRGRELFF.

This clonotype was detected ten times or more. The CDR3 reads CASSLVSGLVTYNEQFF. In DNA, the CDR3 is TGTGCCAGCAGCTTAGTTTCCGGACTAGTCACCTACAATGAGCAGTTCTTC. This sequence joins TRBV7-9 and TRBJ2-1; 7 positions agree with TRBD2. Germline assignment: CDR1 SEHNR and CDR2 FQNEAQ (reference sequence). The CDR3 sequence is 17 residues long. V lost 1 base to trimming and J lost 2 bases; unmatched junction nucleotides: 8.

This clonotype was found many times. The V gene is TRBV7-2, the J gene TRBJ2-3, with D perhaps TRBD2 (6 bases). Per germline, CDR1 SGHTA and CDR2 FQGNSA. V lost 2 bases to trimming and J lost 2 bases, with 20 bases between them. CDR3 size: 18 residues. The CDR3 reads CASSLSQVGGDPTDTQYF. The CDR3 DNA follows: TGTGCCAGCAGCTTAAGCCAGGTCGGCGGGGACCCCACAGATACGCAGTATTTT.

On this clonotype itself: A much larger clone lies one base from this, so it may be a read error. The CDR3 sequence is CVSSPGPAEQYF. The CDR3 DNA reads TGTGTCAGCAGCCCGGGACCTGCGGAGCAGTACTTC. The J gene is TRBJ2-7, the V gene TRBV7-9; D assignment may be TRBD1 or TRBD2 (5 bases each). Germline V gene lookup returns CDR1 SEHNR and CDR2 FQNEAQ (reference sequence). The CDR3 length is 12 residues. The full variable domain, in which reference TRBV7-9 and TRBJ2-7 provide the parts outside the CDR3, is DTGVSQNPRHKITKRGQNVTFRCDPISEHNRLYWYRQTLGQGPEFLTYFQNEAQLEKSRLLSDRFSAERPKGSFSTLEIQRTEQGDSAMYLCVSSPGPAEQYFGPGTRLTVT.

A few counts support this clonotype. The chain joins TRBV28 to TRBJ2-1; D remains ambiguous. CDR3 length: 16 residues. Trimming removed 1 base from V and 5 bases from J, with 15 bases in between. Germline values: CDR1 MDHEN, CDR2 SYDVKM. The CDR3 region is CASSLSPPQIDNEQFF. CDR3 nucleotides: TGTGCCAGCAGTTTATCCCCGCCACAGATTGACAATGAGCAGTTCTTC.

This clonotype was found a few times. The J gene is TRBJ2-7, the V gene TRBV14; D is uncertain. The germline V and J ends were trimmed by 4 bases and 2 bases, with 15 bases remaining between them. Germline values: CDR1 SGHDN, CDR2 FVKESK. The CDR3 covers 15 residues. CDR3 region: CASSPGPEGTYEQYF. The CDR3 DNA reads as TGTGCCAGCAGCCCCGGGCCAGAAGGGACCTACGAGCAGTACTTC.

This clonotype was counted many times. V usage is TRBV5-6 and J usage is TRBJ2-2, with 10 bases that match TRBD1. The junction had 1 base not matched to a gene; V was cut back by 3 bases and J by 5 bases. Germline lookup yields CDR1 SGHDT and CDR2 YYEEEE. This CDR3 has 14 residues. The CDR3 sequence: CASSWTGGTGELFF. Written as DNA, the CDR3 is TGTGCCAGCAGCTGGACAGGGGGAACCGGGGAGCTGTTTTTT.

The chain combines TRBV15 with TRBJ2-7, with D perhaps assigned TRBD1 or TRBD2 (5 bases each). V was cut by 8 bases and J by 4 bases, with 15 bases left in between. This CDR3 has 13 amino acids. In germline, CDR1 is LNHNV, CDR2 YYDKDF (reference sequence). The CDR3 reads CATGGPRAYEQYF. The CDR3 DNA reads TGTGCCACCGGGGGTCCGAGGGCTTACGAGCAGTACTTC.

This chain uses TRBV27 with TRBJ2-5; D may be TRBD1 or TRBD2 (5 bases each). Trimming cost V 2 bases and J 7 bases, with 11 bases left between them. Germline CDR1 reads MNHEY; CDR2 reads SMNVEV (reference sequence). The CDR3 extends over 13 amino acids. CDR3 protein: CASSLGQGGTQYF. The CDR3 coding sequence is TGTGCCAGCAGTTTAGGACAAGGAGGGACCCAGTACTTC.

This clonotype was recorded many times. The V gene is TRBV7-9, the J gene TRBJ2-7; the D gene could be TRBD1 or TRBD2 (5 bases each). This CDR3 is 17 amino acids long. Per germline, CDR1 SEHNR and CDR2 FQNEAQ (reference sequence). V lost 5 bases to trimming and J lost 0 bases, with 20 bases between them. CDR3 protein: CASSPKVSEGSSYEQYF. CDR3 DNA sequence: TGTGCCAGCAGCCCTAAAGTATCTGAGGGGAGCTCCTACGAGCAGTACTTC. The entire variable domain, with the rest obtained from reference TRBV7-9 and TRBJ2-7, is as follows: DTGVSQNPRHKITKRGQNVTFRCDPISEHNRLYWYRQTLGQGPEFLTYFQNEAQLEKSRLLSDRFSAERPKGSFSTLEIQRTEQGDSAMYLCASSPKVSEGSSYEQYFGPGTRLTVT.

The chain joins TRBV7-6 to TRBJ2-7; no clear D gene. CDR1 and CDR2 (germline): SGHVS, FNYEAQ. V lost 1 base, J lost 3 bases, and 19 bases lay in between. The CDR3 spans 17 residues. The CDR3 region is CASSLGSRAVHFYEQYV. CDR3 sequence (DNA): TGTGCCAGCAGCTTAGGGAGCCGGGCAGTCCACTTCTACGAGCAGTACGTC.